This T cell receptor beta chain was recorded in a study of T cell responses to AZD1222 COVID-19 vaccine. Study observations and caveats: Vaccine-associated CD4 TCRs ranged over spike, dominating at 160-218 and 743-854. Clonal diversity may have been underestimated in mostly white British donors.

The CDR3 totals 15 residues. Looked up from germline, CDR1 is KGHSH and CDR2 is LQKENI. The ends lost 3 bases at V and 5 bases at J; junction bases unmatched: 8. Libraries were prepared by immunoSEQ multiplex PCR; TCRdb keeps only in-frame clonotypes and omits some of them. The sample gives about 140,000 clones, 80% to 95% of which show up once; around 1.7% is in the top ten. As to this clone: Its antigen is as yet unknown.

This rearrangement joins TRBV18 to TRBJ2-7, with 9 positions matching TRBD1. Sequencing used peripheral blood, obtained on day 0 of AZD1222 vaccination. This receptor was obtained from an adult in good health. CDR3 DNA: TGTGCCAGCTCACCGTACGGGACAGGGAGGAACGAGCAGTACTTC. Encoded protein: CASSPYGTGRNEQYF.